Following are 29 T cell receptor beta chains from one sample sequenced in a study of tumor-infiltrating lymphocytes in primary liver carcinoma. Total RNA (approximately 500 ng) served as template for TCR beta cDNA synthesis primed by a constant-region primer. ARM-PCR was slightly modified, and three nested multiplex PCR rounds with it gave rise to the TCR beta libraries. A C-beta reverse primer was combined with TRBV1-TRBV30 forward primers in the first two PCR rounds, and each round had ten to eleven cycles. TCRdb reprocessed the multiplex PCR reads with MiXCR, giving one entry per CDR3 protein. The table lists more than 90,000 distinct CDR3 sequences, about 70% of them singletons. Scientists recovered RNA and DNA together from roughly 20-30 mg of unsorted bulk tissue. The sample comprised liver tumor tissue from sampling region 2. Subset described: tumor region T2, inferior pole. The receptor source for this set is a woman aged 60-75 years with primary liver carcinoma and hepatitis B virus infection.

As concerns this clonotype: One end of the junction does not line up with germline, which may come from a read error. The chain uses TRBV11-2 and TRBJ2-1; no clear D gene. The CDR3 is 17 amino acids. CDR1 and CDR2 from the germline V gene are SGHAT and FQNNGV. CDR3 region: CTSSFSPLRSSYYEQFF. CDR3 sequence (DNA): TGTACCAGTAGCTTTAGCCCACTGAGGAGCTCCTACTATGAGCAGTTCTTC.

The rearrangement links TRBV11-2 to TRBJ2-7; 12 nucleotides align to TRBD1. The CDR3 has 14 residues. Trimming removed 8 bases from V and 6 bases from J; junction bases left unmatched: 8. Germline V gives CDR1 SGHAT, CDR2 FQNNGV. The DNA of the CDR3 is TGTGCCAGCGCCTGGGACAGGGGGCGCTTCGAGCAGTACTTC. This sequence encodes CASAWDRGRFEQYF.

In this sample, this clonotype turned up a few times. The chain employs TRBV7-3 and TRBJ2-7; D is unclear. CDR1 and CDR2 (germline): SGHTA, FQGTGA. CDR3 length equals 13 residues. The ends were cut back, 1 base at V and 9 bases at J, with 13 bases in the middle. The CDR3 DNA sequence: TGTGCCAGCAGCTTAAATCGGGCTCGCGGGCAGTACTTC. Translated, it gives CASSLNRARGQYF.

With respect to this clonotype: Germline is not matched at one junction end, which may reflect a read error. This chain uses TRBV5-1 with TRBJ2-7; TRBD2 matches at 13 bases. This CDR3 is 16 amino acids long. Germline V gene sequence: CDR1 SGHRS, CDR2 YFSETQ. The CDR3 DNA reads TGCGCCAGCACCTTGACTAGCGGGAGGACCAACTCCGGGCAGTACTTC. The encoded protein is CASTLTSGRTNSGQYF. Variable domain in full (rest from reference TRBV5-1 and TRBJ2-7): KAGVTQTPRYLIKTRGQQVTLSCSPISGHRSVSWYQQTPGQGLQFLFEYFSETQRNKGNFPGRFSGRQFSNSRSEMNVSTLELGDSALYLCASTLTSGRTNSGQYFGPGTRLTVT.

Points on this clonotype: One end of the junction fails to match germline, which may point to a read error. The CDR3 DNA is TGTGCCAGCTGCTTCAGGGCTAGCACAGATATGCAGTATTTT. Residues: CASCFRASTDMQYF. The chain employs TRBV11-3 and TRBJ2-3, with D possibly called TRBD1 or TRBD2 (5 bases each). This CDR3 has 14 residues. The germline gives CDR1 SGHNT, CDR2 YENEEA.

V is TRBV7-8 and J is TRBJ2-1; D is uncertain. The CDR3 sequence is 14 residues long. Germline V lookup: CDR1 SGHVS, CDR2 FQNEAQ. V lost 6 bases, J lost 3 bases, and 12 bases lay in between. CDR3 sequence reads: CASSPFGYYNEQFF. The CDR3 coding sequence is TGTGCCAGCAGTCCCTTTGGTTACTACAATGAGCAGTTCTTC. Variable domain in full (rest from reference TRBV7-8 and TRBJ2-1): GAGVSQSPRYKVAKRGQDVALRCDPISGHVSLFWYQQALGQGPEFLTYFQNEAQLDKSGLPSDRFFAERPEGSVSTLKIQRTQQEDSAVYLCASSPFGYYNEQFFGPGTRLTVL.

This clonotype was detected only a few times. A much more abundant neighbour one base away suggests this may be a read error. The J gene is TRBJ2-1, the V gene TRBV5-1; TRBD1 matches at 7 bases. The CDR3 loop spans 13 amino acids. CDR1 SGHRS and CDR2 YFSETQ come from the germline V gene. V shed 3 bases and J 6 bases; nucleotides not matched to a gene: 3. The CDR3 here is CASSWDSCNEQFF. In DNA form, the CDR3 reads TGCGCCAGCAGCTGGGACAGTTGCAATGAGCAGTTCTTC.

Worth noting for this clonotype: Germline and junction disagree at one end, which may indicate a read error. The chain is built from TRBV11-2 and TRBJ2-2; TRBD2 matches at 10 bases. There are 16 residues in the CDR3. Germline V gene data show CDR1 as SGHAT and CDR2 as FQNNGV. CDR3 protein: CVSSLVTSGITGKLVF. Here the CDR3 DNA reads TGTGTCAGCAGCTTAGTAACTAGCGGGATAACCGGGAAGCTGGTTTTT.

This clonotype has just a few counts. A much bigger clone sits one base away, suggesting this may be a read error. The chain links TRBV6-1 to TRBJ2-1; the D is unclear. The germline V gene has CDR1 MNHNS and CDR2 SASEGT. There are 17 residues in the CDR3. Trimming took 2 bases from V and 6 from J, leaving 20 bases between them. CDR3 DNA: TGTGCCAGCAGTGAATTCCGAGGCGGCTACATCTGCAATGAGCAGTTCTTC. Its translation: CASSEFRGGYICNEQFF.

This clonotype was counted a single time. A junction boundary mismatches the germline segment, possibly from a read error. The chain has TRBV10-3 and TRBJ1-5, with unresolved D. The tail of the sequence fits TRBJ2-3 better, so the J call may be wrong. This CDR3 contains 12 residues. CDR1 is ENHRY and CDR2 is SYGVKD in the germline V gene. The CDR3: CVISETNQPQYF. Written as DNA, the CDR3 is TGTGTCATCAGTGAGACGAATCAGCCCCAGTATTTT.

As to this clonotype: A read error may explain this, as a much larger clone is one base away. The chain uses TRBV5-5 and TRBJ1-4, with D uncertain. The CDR3 sequence is 14 residues long. Between the trimmed V and J ends, which lost 6 bases and 2 bases, there was a span of 11 bases. CDR1 SGHKS and CDR2 YYEKEE come from the germline V gene (reference sequence). Here the CDR3 DNA reads TGTGCCAGCAACCTCGTGGGGACTAATGAAAAACTGTTTTTT. Translation: CASNLVGTNEKLFF.

This clonotype was detected a few times. Relative to the germline gene, one junction end is altered; a read error may explain this. The chain joins TRBV12-3 or TRBV12-4 to TRBJ2-7; 10 nucleotides align to TRBD1. There are 15 residues in the CDR3. DNA of the CDR3: TGTGCCAGCAGTTCAGACAGGGGGCGGTCCTACGAACAGTACTTC. Translated, it gives CASSSDRGRSYEQYF.

On this clonotype: The junction departs from germline at one end; a sequencing error may be responsible. This rearrangement joins TRBV29-1 to TRBJ2-7, with TRBD2 matching 11 bases. Germline CDR1 and CDR2: SQVTM and ANQGSEA. This CDR3 comprises 15 residues. CDR3 protein: CSVVASGLAAYEQYF. The DNA for the CDR3 is TGTAGCGTTGTTGCCTCGGGACTAGCGGCATACGAGCAGTACTTC.

The chain has TRBV18 and TRBJ2-5; 9 bases map to TRBD1. Trimming at V came to 6 bases and at J to 5 bases, leaving 7 bases not matched to a gene. The CDR3 sequence is 14 residues long. CDR1 is KGHSH, CDR2 LQKENI, per germline. CDR3 sequence (DNA): TGTGCCAGCTCCCCCCGGGACAGGGTGGAGACCCAGTACTTC. Translated, it gives CASSPRDRVETQYF. The full variable domain, with the rest looked up from reference TRBV18 and TRBJ2-5, is NAGVMQNPRHLVRRRGQEARLRCSPMKGHSHVYWYRQLPEEGLKFMVYLQKENIIDESGMPKERFSAEFPKEGPSILRIQQVVRGDSAAYFCASSPRDRVETQYFGPGTRLLVL.

About this clonotype itself: The final CDR3 position lacks the conserved phenylalanine or tryptophan, pointing to a likely read error. The chain employs TRBV14 and TRBJ2-2, with TRBD2 identical over 11 bases. Germline CDR1 reads SGHDN; CDR2 reads FVKESK. Trimming took 10 bases from V and 4 from J; bases not matched to a gene: 8. This CDR3 contains 15 residues. CDR3 nucleotides: TGTGCCAACATCCACGGACTAGCGGGCACCGGGGAGCTGTTTTCT. This gives the protein CANIHGLAGTGELFS.

The chain employs TRBV11-2 and TRBJ2-1, with D possibly matching TRBD2 (5 bases). The DNA end lines up better with TRBJ2-7; the J call may be wrong. The CDR3 has 14 amino acids. The V gene's germline CDR1 is SGHAT and CDR2 FQNNGV. The CDR3 DNA is TGTGCCAACATTCCGGACTCGAGGTATAGGGAGCAGTACTTC. Its translation is CANIPDSRYREQYF.

A note on this clonotype: Sequence at one end of the junction differs from germline and may be a read error. The chain combines TRBV4-2 with TRBJ1-3; a weak D match, TRBD1 (5 bases). Germline CDR1 and CDR2: LGHNA and YNFKEQ. The CDR3 extends over 16 amino acids. The CDR3 reads CATSQDEGDTGITVYF. CDR3 DNA: TGTGCCACCAGCCAAGATGAAGGGGATACTGGAATCACCGTATATTTT.

Worth noting for this clonotype: A read error may produce the germline difference seen at one junction end. The chain is built from TRBV5-4 and TRBJ2-7; 10 positions match TRBD1. Germline CDR1 SGHNT, CDR2 YYREEE (reference sequence). This CDR3 has 14 residues. The CDR3 nucleotides read TGTGCCAGCAGTATTGGACAGGGGGGTTACGAGCAGTATTTC. As protein: CASSIGQGGYEQYF.

This clonotype appeared once. A much larger clone is a single base away; this may be a read error. This chain uses TRBV30 with TRBJ1-1; no definite D call. The CDR3 is 11 residues long. Germline V lookup: CDR1 GTSNPN, CDR2 SVGIG (reference sequence). With 4 bases removed from V and 2 bases from J, the gap between germline ends came to 5 bases. CDR3 sequence: CAWNANTEAFF. The CDR3 bases are TGTGCCTGGAATGCTAACACTGAAGCTTTCTTT.

Comment on this clonotype: A read error may produce the germline difference seen at one junction end. DNA for the CDR3: TGCGCCGGCAGCTTGAGGTCGGTCGGTGGACGGACCCAGTACTTC. Amino acid sequence: CAGSLRSVGGRTQYF. This rearrangement joins TRBV5-1 to TRBJ2-5; D is undetermined. The CDR3 contains 15 residues. CDR1 is SGHRS and CDR2 is YFSETQ in the germline V gene. Variable domain in full (rest from reference TRBV5-1 and TRBJ2-5): KAGVTQTPRYLIKTRGQQVTLSCSPISGHRSVSWYQQTPGQGLQFLFEYFSETQRNKGNFPGRFSGRQFSNSRSEMNVSTLELGDSALYLCAGSLRSVGGRTQYFGPGTRLLVL.

This clonotype was seen a handful of times. The chain couples TRBV5-1 to TRBJ1-5; possible D gene TRBD1, 6 bases. The V and J ends lost 3 bases and 9 bases respectively, with 16 bases between them. The germline CDR1 and CDR2 sequences are SGHRS and YFSETQ. The CDR3 length is 14 residues. The CDR3 DNA is TGCGCCAGCAGCTATGAGGGGGAGGAGAGGCCCCAGCATTTT. This gives the protein CASSYEGEERPQHF.

Notes on this clonotype: A much larger clone differs from this one at a single base, so this may be a read error. The genes are TRBV6-1 and TRBJ1-5; no firm D call. CDR3 length: 13 amino acids. Germline V gene lookup returns CDR1 MNHNS and CDR2 SASEGT. For the CDR3, the DNA is TGTACCAGCAGTGAAGCCGAGGTGCAGCCCCAGCATTTT. Amino acid sequence: CTSSEAEVQPQHF.

This clonotype was detected many times. Relative to the germline gene, one junction end is altered; a read error may explain this. V and J are TRBV6-1 and TRBJ2-7, with 12 bases that match TRBD1. The CDR3 covers 12 residues. Germline CDR1 and CDR2: MNHNS and SASEGT. CDR3 amino acids: CASSFPGGQGAF. The DNA for the CDR3 is TGTGCCAGCAGTTTCCCTGGGGGACAGGGGGCTTTC.

Regarding this clonotype: One end of the junction fails to match germline, which may point to a read error. The V and J genes are TRBV28 and TRBJ2-3, with a weak D call TRBD2 (6 bases). The CDR3 sequence is 14 residues long. The germline CDR1 and CDR2 sequences are MDHEN and SYDVKM. The CDR3 reads CVSSLGTSTDTQYF. CDR3 coding DNA: TGTGTCAGCAGTCTCGGGACTAGCACAGATACGCAGTATTTT.

This clonotype was recorded at least ten times. The chain uses TRBV29-1 and TRBJ1-4; D perhaps matches TRBD1 (5 bases). The V gene's germline CDR1 is SQVTM and CDR2 ANQGSEA. The CDR3 spans 13 residues. V was clipped by 4 bases and J by 7 bases, with 13 bases between them. The CDR3 nucleotides read TGCAGCGTTGCCGGGACCCCGGGTGAAAAACTGTTTTTT. The encoded protein is CSVAGTPGEKLFF.

On this clonotype itself: A read error may be the cause here, since a much bigger clone is one base away. The chain couples TRBV29-1 to TRBJ2-7; tentatively, D is TRBD2 (5 bases). CDR3 length equals 14 residues. Germline CDR1 and CDR2: SQVTM and ANQGSEA. This chain's CDR3 is CSAKAERNSYEQCF. Written as DNA, the CDR3 is TGCAGCGCCAAGGCAGAGCGGAACTCCTACGAGCAGTGCTTC.

This clonotype turned up a few times. With a much larger clone just one base away, this may be a read error. This sequence joins TRBV7-8 and TRBJ1-1; D remains unclear. CDR1 is SGHVS, CDR2 FQNEAQ, per germline. Trimming shortened V by 11 bases and J by 2 bases, and 15 bases separated the two germline ends. The CDR3 has 13 residues. The CDR3, as DNA: TGTGCCGGCCAACCCGTAAGAAACACTGAAGCTTTCTTT. It codes for CAGQPVRNTEAFF.

Regarding this clonotype: A read error may explain this, as a much larger clone is one base away. The V gene is TRBV4-1, the J gene TRBJ2-2; the D gene is possibly TRBD1 (6 bases). V dropped 4 bases and J dropped 3 bases, with 15 bases sitting between them. The length of the CDR3 is 16 residues. Germline CDR1 is MGHRA and CDR2 is YSYEKL. CDR3 region: CASSPPRDTYTGELFF. For the CDR3, the DNA is TGCGCCAGCAGCCCCCCTCGGGACACGTACACCGGGGAGCTGTTTTTT.

The J gene is TRBJ2-5, the V gene TRBV29-1; D unresolved. The V end was cut by 3 bases, the J end by 14 bases, with 25 bases between. Germline V gives CDR1 SQVTM, CDR2 ANQGSEA. The CDR3 covers 14 residues. The CDR3 reads CSVDNWTEQETHYF. CDR3 DNA sequence: TGCAGCGTTGACAACTGGACCGAGCAAGAGACTCATTACTTC.